The 6 T cell receptor beta chains below all came from one sample that was sequenced in a study of identical twins. TCRdb processed the 5' RACE reads anew with MiXCR; each CDR3 protein has one entry. The data contain 350,000 to 450,000 distinct CDR3 sequences, roughly 20% of them seen just once; the ten biggest clones take up around 10%. The sample taken for sequencing was naive T cells sorted from blood. The receptors stem from a man in his fifties or sixties in good health.

This clonotype was seen repeatedly, ten times or more. The V and J genes are TRBV5-1 and TRBJ2-1; 7 nucleotides align to TRBD1. Germline V lookup: CDR1 SGHRS, CDR2 YFSETQ. The length of the CDR3 is 16 residues. V lost 4 bases to trimming and J lost 9 bases; unmatched junction nucleotides: 16. Here the CDR3 reads CASSPDPPGQKSEQFF. The DNA for the CDR3 is TGCGCCAGCAGCCCCGACCCACCGGGACAGAAAAGTGAGCAGTTCTTC.

This clonotype was found a few times. CDR3 nucleotide sequence: TGTGCCAGCAGCGCACACAGTAACACTGAAGCTTTCTTT. This gives the protein CASSAHSNTEAFF. V is TRBV9 and J is TRBJ1-1, with D uncertain. V dropped 3 bases and J dropped 2 bases, with 8 bases sitting between them. The CDR3 contains 13 residues. Looked up from germline, CDR1 is SGDLS and CDR2 is YYNGEE.

This clonotype was seen only a few times. The chain combines TRBV6-5 with TRBJ1-5; no firm D call. CDR3 length equals 13 residues. Germline loops: CDR1 MNHEY, CDR2 SVGAGI. The ends were cut back, 4 bases at V and 3 bases at J, with 7 bases in the middle. In DNA, the CDR3 is TGTGCCAGCAGTTTGCAGTACAATCAGCCCCAGCATTTT. It specifies CASSLQYNQPQHF.

The chain has TRBV12-3 or TRBV12-4 and TRBJ2-7, with a tentative D call TRBD1 (5 bases). The CDR3 has 12 amino acids. Trimming took 5 bases from V and 4 from J, leaving 9 bases between them. The CDR3: CASSEQEYEQYF. CDR3 DNA sequence: TGTGCCAGCAGTGAACAGGAATACGAGCAGTACTTC.

The chain is built from TRBV28 and TRBJ2-2; 8 positions match TRBD1. V shed 7 bases and J 7 bases; nucleotides not matched to a gene: 11. The CDR3 is made up of 15 amino acids. Germline V gene data show CDR1 as MDHEN and CDR2 as SYDVKM. The CDR3 region has the DNA TGTGCCAGCACCCCAGGGGGCGGAGTTGTCGGGGAGCTGTTTTTT. Encoded protein: CASTPGGGVVGELFF.

This clonotype has more than one count but fewer than ten. The CDR3 DNA reads as TGCAGCGTTGACCCCTTTGGACTAGCGGGGGGTCAGACCTACAATGAGCAGTTCTTC. Residues: CSVDPFGLAGGQTYNEQFF. The J gene is TRBJ2-1, the V gene TRBV29-1; 14 bases match TRBD2. The trim removed 3 bases at V and 2 bases at J, leaving 12 bases unmatched. Germline CDR1 is SQVTM and CDR2 is ANQGSEA. The CDR3 totals 19 residues.